This T cell receptor beta chain was sequenced in a study of T cells expressing NK-cell markers. This CDR3 has 15 residues. Germline CDR1 and CDR2: LGHNA and YSLEER. From its re-call of the 5' RACE reads, TCRdb lists each CDR3 protein once, without DNA. This table lists approximately 550,000 distinct CDR3 sequences. V and J are TRBV4-3 and TRBJ2-3; TCRdb picks TRBD1, but there is no DNA to check that call. The specimen was blood T cells: a sorted CD56 or NKG2C T cell subset, CD4+ or CD8+ T cells, or bulk PBMC T cells (not recorded which). This receptor was obtained from a man younger than 35 in good health. This CDR3 reads CASSSGQGARDTQYF.